Reported below is one T cell receptor (beta chain). No cognate antigen has been identified for it. Per-base qualities were not stored, and no clone one base away is much larger. Systemically healthy Caucasian individuals from Russia, 39 in total and aged roughly 6 to 95 years, were included as donors. Ten milliliters of peripheral blood were drawn from each donor into EDTA-treated Vacutainer tubes. Ficoll-Paque density-gradient centrifugation was used to isolate PBMCs, with at least 6.5 million per sample. Total RNA was extracted from PBMCs with Trizol reagent, with at least 6 micrograms obtained per sample. For every donor, an aliquot of PBMCs went through flow cytometry to measure the percentages of naive CD45RAhigh/CD27high T cells. This entry belongs to a study of blood T cells in healthy people across ages (dated by TCRdb to 2015 to 2017). Describing the broader study: In model experiments, roughly one uniquely barcoded TCR beta cDNA molecule per two T cells was captured by template switching. The study measured age-related changes in TCR beta repertoire diversity using deep sequencing normalized with unique cDNA molecular identifiers. Four age groups were formed from the donors: young (average about 16 years), middle-aged (approximately 40), aged (62) and long-lived (around 82). To avoid experimental bias, donors of different ages were randomly spread across the sequencing lanes. Two additional independent replicas of 1 million unique cDNA reads from the same blood draw were analyzed for two donors (one aged 18 to 30 and one aged 80 or older).

The library was built by means of 5' RACE. Reads for this sample came from an Illumina HiSeq 2500. The second PCR ran for about 6 to 11 cycles and used a J-beta primer mix along with a sample-barcoded 5' primer. A unique molecular identifier was introduced onto each TCR beta cDNA molecule by a template-switch 5' adaptor carrying 12 random nucleotides. At least 3 million CDR3-containing paired-end reads were obtained from each sample. First-strand cDNA was synthesized from all RNA with the Mint cDNA synthesis kit, primed by a TRBC-specific oligonucleotide. After uracil-DNA glycosylase treatment, a first 18-cycle PCR used universal primers M1SS and BC2_uni_R on all cDNA. The original pipeline was this. Each sample was normalized by randomly selecting 1 million high-quality reads, each carrying a distinct molecular identifier. Instead of being binned into consensus sequences, reads that shared molecular identifiers were thrown out. CDR3 identification, clonotype clustering and error correction used MiTCR with a Q25 quality threshold and the strictest error-elimination algorithm. A nonparametric unseen species model with Euler transformation was used to estimate lower-bound total TCR beta diversity. TCRdb passed the public sequencing reads through fastp at Q25 and MiXCR, retaining productive beta sequences. Duplicate CDR3 protein sequences are folded into a single record with the most common DNA and genes. The V and J calls reflect TCRdb's pipeline rather than the authors' work. Recorded for this sample are approximately 1.5 million distinct CDR3 sequences; roughly 32% of them occurred a single time. Around 11% of the sample comes from the top ten.

Inclusive of the bounding cysteine and phenylalanine, the CDR3 is 16 residues long. Only the CDR3 part of the read is kept: 48 bases, read in frame from the first base. From a lookup of the germline V gene, CDR1 and CDR2 are SGHDT and YYEEEE. Trimming leaves V shorter by 0 bases and J shorter by 4 bases, with the junction holding 8 bases beyond the gene matches. The paper's findings and limits, for the study overall: Because the CMV infection status of the donors was unknown, age-related changes in expanded clonotypes may potentially have been confounded. The percentage of naive T cells measured by flow cytometry correlated strongly with observed TCR beta diversity. Total diversity estimates from one million sequenced T cells were considered lower bounds and underestimates. Bulk unsorted PBMC profiling prevented conclusive comparison of naive and antigen-experienced compartments. Compared with the aged group, more naive CD4+ T cells, fewer expanded clones and increased TCR diversity were shown by the long-lived group, suggesting age selection. Observed TCR beta diversity per million T cells fell roughly linearly with age, and a significant reduction was already apparent by age roughly 40.

Recombination connected TRBV5-6 to TRBJ1-2, with TRBD1 matching 8 junction bases. Sequencing was performed on blood. The source of this sequence is a woman aged 25-40 years in good health. The sequenced DNA is TGTGCCAGCAGCTTGGGGCGACAGGGGAATTTCTATGGCTACACCTTC. Its coded protein is CASSLGRQGNFYGYTF.